This T cell receptor (beta chain) was identified during a study of T cell responses to AZD1222 COVID-19 vaccine. The study, taken as a whole, reports: Most donors were white British, females outnumbered males, and clonal diversity was possibly underestimated.

The CDR3 is 18 residues long. The trim removed 3 bases at V and 7 bases at J, leaving 14 bases unmatched. Germline values: CDR1 SEHNR, CDR2 FQNEAQ (reference sequence). Concerning this clone itself: Antigen specificity is unknown.

Here immunoSEQ multiplex PCR was the method, and the copy in TCRdb shows in-frame clones only, minus some. Altogether 95,000 to 120,000 clones are present, approximately 86% being singletons, with the ten largest covering about 3%. This sequence joins TRBV7-9 and TRBJ1-6; the match to TRBD1 covers 8 bases. The specimen comprised peripheral blood, sampled on day 0 of AZD1222 vaccination. This TCR derives from an adult in good health. The CDR3 DNA follows: TGTGCCAGCAGCTTTTCGGCCGTTCAGGGGGCCCACAATTCACCCCTCCACTTT. Translation: CASSFSAVQGAHNSPLHF.